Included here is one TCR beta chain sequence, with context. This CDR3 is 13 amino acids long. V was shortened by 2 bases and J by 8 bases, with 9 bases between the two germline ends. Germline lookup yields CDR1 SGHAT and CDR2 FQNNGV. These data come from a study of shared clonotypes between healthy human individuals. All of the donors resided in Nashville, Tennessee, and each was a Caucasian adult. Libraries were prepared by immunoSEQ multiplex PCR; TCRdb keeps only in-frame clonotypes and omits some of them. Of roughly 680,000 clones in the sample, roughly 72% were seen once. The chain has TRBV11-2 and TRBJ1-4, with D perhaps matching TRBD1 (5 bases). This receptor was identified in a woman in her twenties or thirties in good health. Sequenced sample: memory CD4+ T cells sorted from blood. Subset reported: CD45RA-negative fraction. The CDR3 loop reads CASSLYGAEKLFF. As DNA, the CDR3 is TGTGCCAGCAGCTTATACGGGGCCGAAAAACTGTTTTTT.